Reported below is one TCR beta chain. V lost 0 bases, J lost 2 bases, and 13 bases lay in between. This CDR3 spans 16 amino acids. The germline V gene encodes CDR1 ENHRY and CDR2 SYGVKD. Recovery meant two consecutive negative NP/OP PCR tests, professional clearance, or resolved symptoms. TCRdb keeps only in-frame clones here, not all; method: immunoSEQ multiplex PCR. Of roughly 130,000 clones detected, approximately 83% appear once; the ten largest clones hold roughly 9.2%. This entry is derived from a study of blood T cell repertoires in COVID-19. Study-level background: Acute-phase and convalescent COVID-19 samples originated in the United States, Italy and Spain.

Sequenced input: PBMCs or T cells enriched from blood (not recorded which). The V call is TRBV10-3, the J call TRBJ2-5; TRBD2 might be the D (6 bases). This clonotype was sampled from a man in his fifties or sixties who had recovered from COVID-19. The CDR3 DNA reads as TGTGCCATCAGTGAGTCTCCGGGGGTACGGCAAGAGACCCAGTACTTC. This translates into CAISESPGVRQETQYF.